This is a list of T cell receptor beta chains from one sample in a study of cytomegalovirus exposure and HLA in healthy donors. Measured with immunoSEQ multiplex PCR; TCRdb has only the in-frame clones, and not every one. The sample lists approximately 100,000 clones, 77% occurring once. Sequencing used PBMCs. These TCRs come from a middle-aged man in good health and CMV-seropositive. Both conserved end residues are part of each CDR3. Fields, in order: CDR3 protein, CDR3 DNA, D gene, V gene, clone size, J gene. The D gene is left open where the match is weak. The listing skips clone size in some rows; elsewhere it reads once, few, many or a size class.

CASSLISTGELFF,TGTGCCAGCAGCTTGATTAGCACCGGGGAGCTGTTTTTT,.,TRBV7-2,.,TRBJ2-2
CASKGLAGGPQYF,TGTGCCAGCAAGGGACTAGCGGGGGGGCCGCAGTATTTT,TRBD2,TRBV2,.,TRBJ2-3
CASSLGQGNTGELFF,TGTGCCAGCAGCTTAGGACAGGGTAACACCGGGGAGCTGTTTTTT,TRBD1,TRBV11-2,.,TRBJ2-2
CASSFDSGGAGGELFF,TGTGCCAGCAGCTTCGATAGCGGGGGGGCCGGCGGGGAGCTGTTTTTT,TRBD2,TRBV7-8,.,TRBJ2-2
CASSPPGGLTAEQYF,TGTGCCAGCTCACCACCGGGTGGACTTACGGCCGAGCAGTACTTC,.,TRBV18,.,TRBJ2-7
CASSLPDRVAPTEAFF,TGTGCCAGCAGCCTACCCGACAGGGTGGCCCCAACTGAAGCTTTCTTT,TRBD1,TRBV27,.,TRBJ1-1
CASSYRSGGGTGELFF,TGTGCCAGCAGTTACCGTAGCGGGGGAGGGACCGGGGAGCTGTTTTTT,TRBD2,TRBV6-6,few,TRBJ2-2
CASSLFGGLLADTQYF,TGTGCCAGCAGCTTATTCGGAGGGCTTTTGGCAGATACGCAGTATTTT,.,TRBV7-9,.,TRBJ2-3
CASSLQGMNTEAFF,TGTGCCAGCAGTTTACAGGGCATGAACACTGAAGCTTTCTTT,.,TRBV27,.,TRBJ1-1
CASSLDRDRSGARTDTQYF,TGTGCCAGCAGCTTAGATCGGGACAGATCGGGGGCAAGGACAGATACGCAGTATTTT,.,TRBV11-2,.,TRBJ2-3
CASSSYTGGAGNTIYF,TGCGCCAGCAGCTCATACACAGGGGGGGCCGGAAACACCATATATTTT,TRBD1,TRBV5-1,few,TRBJ1-3
CASSLAVGTGGRETQYF,TGTGCCAGCAGCTTAGCGGTGGGGACAGGGGGCAGGGAAACGCAGTATTTT,TRBD1,TRBV7-9,few,TRBJ2-3
CASSVEQSSYEQYF,TGTGCCAGCAGCGTAGAACAGAGCTCCTACGAGCAGTACTTC,.,TRBV9,.,TRBJ2-7
CASSQPWTGGDYGYTF,TGCGCCAGCAGCCAGCCTTGGACAGGGGGTGACTATGGCTACACCTTC,TRBD1,TRBV4-1,.,TRBJ1-2
CASSSSRVNEQFF,TGTGCCAGCAGTTCATCGAGGGTCAATGAGCAGTTCTTC,.,TRBV28,.,TRBJ2-1
CASSELLAGGFTDTQYF,TGCGCCAGCAGTGAATTACTAGCGGGGGGTTTCACAGATACGCAGTATTTT,TRBD2,TRBV10-2,.,TRBJ2-3
CASSRRGQKQETQYF,TGTGCCAGCTCACGTCGGGGACAGAAACAAGAGACCCAGTACTTC,TRBD1,TRBV18,.,TRBJ2-5
CASSLAGTGGHIQYF,TGTGCCAGCAGCTTAGCCGGGACAGGGGGACACATTCAGTACTTC,TRBD1,TRBV7-9,few,TRBJ2-4
CASSAQGASEAFF,TGTGCCAGCAGTGCCCAGGGGGCCTCGGAAGCTTTCTTT,TRBD1,TRBV25-1,.,TRBJ1-1
CASSDPTGSNEKLFF,TGCGCCAGCAGCGACCCGACAGGGAGTAATGAAAAACTGTTTTTT,TRBD1,TRBV5-1,.,TRBJ1-4
CASSPLPPTSGVRGTQYF,TGTGCCAGCTCACCCTTACCCCCGACTAGCGGAGTGAGAGGGACCCAGTACTTC,TRBD2,TRBV18,once,TRBJ2-5
CSVEVTTGSYEQYF,TGCAGCGTTGAAGTCACGACGGGTTCCTACGAGCAGTACTTC,.,TRBV29-1,.,TRBJ2-7
CASSSPTVLETQYF,TGCGCCAGCAGCTCTCCGACAGTATTAGAGACCCAGTACTTC,.,TRBV5-1,.,TRBJ2-5
CASSEGSGHQPQHF,TGTGCCAGCAGTGAAGGCTCAGGGCATCAGCCCCAGCATTTT,.,TRBV6-1,.,TRBJ1-5
CASSPQGPPGQPQHF,TGTGCCAGCAGCCCACAGGGCCCTCCGGGGCAGCCCCAGCATTTT,.,TRBV6-5,.,TRBJ1-5
CASSELRRAENTEAFF,TGTGCCAGCAGTGAATTGAGGCGGGCTGAGAACACTGAAGCTTTCTTT,.,TRBV25-1,.,TRBJ1-1
CASTEMAGNSPLHF,TGTGCCAGCACCGAAATGGCAGGCAATTCACCCCTCCACTTT,.,TRBV7-9,.,TRBJ1-6
CSVEDRFQDSYGYTF,TGCAGCGTTGAAGATCGATTCCAGGACAGCTATGGCTACACCTTC,.,TRBV29-1,few,TRBJ1-2
CSATRGGTSGDTQYF,TGCAGCGCCACGAGGGGGGGGACTAGCGGAGATACGCAGTATTTT,TRBD2,TRBV29-1,.,TRBJ2-3
CASSVAGTGQETQYF,TGTGCCAGCAGCGTAGCCGGGACAGGACAAGAGACCCAGTACTTC,TRBD1,TRBV9,.,TRBJ2-5
CASTNPGTDTQYF,TGTGCCAGCACCAACCCGGGCACAGATACGCAGTATTTT,.,TRBV7-9,.,TRBJ2-3
CASNQDGQFYGYTF,TGCGCCAGCAACCAAGATGGACAATTCTATGGCTACACCTTC,.,TRBV4-1,.,TRBJ1-2
CASRPGQNNEKLFF,TGTGCCAGCAGGCCGGGACAGAATAATGAAAAACTGTTTTTT,TRBD1,TRBV6-5,few,TRBJ1-4
CASSLGLGEVRNTIYF,TGCGCCAGCAGCTTGGGTCTCGGTGAAGTGAGAAACACCATATATTTT,.,TRBV5-1,.,TRBJ1-3
CASSLEWGGEQYF,TGTGCCAGCAGCTTGGAATGGGGAGGCGAGCAGTACTTC,.,TRBV5-5,.,TRBJ2-7
CSVDWLDTQYF,TGCAGCGTTGACTGGCTGGATACGCAGTATTTT,.,TRBV29-1,few,TRBJ2-3
CASSRGQANQPQHF,TGCGCCAGCAGCCGGGGGCAGGCCAATCAGCCCCAGCATTTT,.,TRBV4-1,.,TRBJ1-5
CASRGGGRGFYEQYF,TGTGCCAGCAGGGGCGGCGGGAGGGGATTCTACGAGCAGTACTTC,TRBD2,TRBV28,.,TRBJ2-7
CASSAQGTAEKLFF,TGTGCCAGCAGCGCTCAAGGGACAGCTGAAAAACTGTTTTTT,TRBD1,TRBV7-2,.,TRBJ1-4
CASSIRQGQPQHF,TGTGCCAGCAGCATAAGACAGGGCCAGCCCCAGCATTTT,TRBD1,TRBV6-6,.,TRBJ1-5
CASSLLGGSYNSPLHF,TGTGCCAGCAGTTTATTGGGGGGCTCCTATAATTCACCCCTCCACTTT,.,TRBV28,.,TRBJ1-6
CASSLEWSVGYSPLHF,TGTGCCAGCAGCCTAGAGTGGAGTGTCGGGTATTCACCCCTCCACTTT,.,TRBV7-2,.,TRBJ1-6
CASSSQGGANYGYTF,TGTGCCAGCAGCTCACAGGGAGGGGCTAACTATGGCTACACCTTC,.,TRBV7-2,.,TRBJ1-2
CASSPGDDQPQHF,TGTGCCAGCAGTCCAGGGGATGATCAGCCCCAGCATTTT,.,TRBV6-5,.,TRBJ1-5
CASSSRQALAFF,TGTGCCAGCAGCTCGAGACAGGCCTTAGCTTTCTTT,.,TRBV6-6,.,TRBJ1-1
CASSKTSGVSYEQYF,TGTGCCAGCAGCAAAACTAGCGGGGTCTCCTACGAGCAGTACTTC,TRBD2,TRBV7-3,once,TRBJ2-7
CASSYTSGAGKTQYF,TGTGCCAGCAGCTATACTAGCGGGGCTGGGAAGACCCAGTACTTC,TRBD2,TRBV7-3,few,TRBJ2-5
CASSLERGLGDTQYF,TGTGCCAGCAGCTTAGAACGGGGGTTGGGAGATACGCAGTATTTT,.,TRBV7-8,.,TRBJ2-3
CASSLGTLNQQFF,TGTGCCAGCAGTTTGGGGACACTCAATCAGCAGTTCTTC,.,TRBV28,.,TRBJ2-1
CASSLGLAEQETQYF,TGTGCCAGCAGCTTGGGACTAGCGGAACAAGAGACCCAGTACTTC,TRBD2,TRBV11-2,.,TRBJ2-5
CASSESGLDTQYF,TGTGCCAGCAGTGAGTCAGGGCTAGATACGCAGTATTTT,.,TRBV2,.,TRBJ2-3
CASRVAGEYTEAFF,TGCGCCAGCAGGGTGGCAGGGGAGTACACTGAAGCTTTCTTT,.,TRBV4-1,.,TRBJ1-1